The 7 T cell receptor beta chains in this list originate from one sample, sequenced in a study of T cells in Graves' hyperthyroidism and ophthalmopathy. RNA transcripts served as the template for amplifying TCR beta CDR3 regions. HTBI primers were used for first-round RT-PCR of the TCR CDR3. TCRdb itself ran the multiplex PCR reads through MiXCR, one entry per CDR3 protein. The repertoire holds around 180,000 distinct CDR3 sequences, about a sixth seen once, with roughly 30% in the top ten. What was sequenced was blood. These receptors originate from a woman in her 50s with Graves' hyperthyroidism.

This clonotype was detected ten times or more. V is TRBV10-2 and J is TRBJ1-2; D unclear. Germline V CDR1 and CDR2: WSHSY, SAAADI. Trimming pared 4 bases from V and 2 bases from J, leaving 14 bases between. The CDR3 has 15 residues. CDR3 in DNA: TGCGCCAGCAGTGGCGCCCAGGTTTCCAACTATGGCTACACCTTC. This translates into CASSGAQVSNYGYTF.

The table lists this clonotype with many counts. The chain has TRBV12-3 or TRBV12-4 and TRBJ1-5; no definite D call. Trimming left V 5 bases short and J 10 bases short, with 12 bases between. The CDR3 spans 12 residues. CDR3 coding DNA: TGTGCCAGCAGTGAAAACCAGGCCCCCCAGCATTTT. This codes for CASSENQAPQHF.

The J gene is TRBJ2-1, the V gene TRBV5-6; TRBD2 agrees at 9 bases. This CDR3 comprises 14 residues. The germline gives CDR1 SGHDT, CDR2 YYEEEE. The V and J ends lost 5 bases and 6 bases, in that order; junction bases with no gene match: 6. The chain's CDR3 is CASRLAGAINEQFF. Written as DNA, the CDR3 is TGTGCCAGCAGATTAGCGGGGGCGATCAATGAGCAGTTCTTC. Filled out from reference TRBV5-6 and TRBJ2-1, the complete variable domain reads DAGVTQSPTHLIKTRGQQVTLRCSPKSGHDTVSWYQQALGQGPQFIFQYYEEEERQRGNFPDRFSGHQFPNYSSELNVNALLLGDSALYLCASRLAGAINEQFFGPGTRLTVL.

The chain joins TRBV7-9 to TRBJ2-2; 7 nucleotides line up with TRBD2. This CDR3 region has 16 residues. J lost 10 bases, V lost 5 bases, and 16 bases had no gene match. Germline V CDR1 and CDR2: SEHNR, FQNEAQ (reference sequence). Here the CDR3 DNA reads TGTGCCAGCAGCCTCCCTCCGGGAGGAGGGGAAGAGGAGCTGTTTTTT. The encoded protein is CASSLPPGGGEEELFF.

Ten or more counts support this clonotype. The chain uses TRBV6-1 and TRBJ1-5; no clear D. Germline V CDR1 and CDR2: MNHNS, SASEGT. V lost 3 bases and J lost 3, with 15 bases in between. This CDR3 spans 16 amino acids. The CDR3 sequence: CASSDSRGVTNQPQHF. CDR3 bases: TGTGCCAGCAGTGATTCTCGCGGGGTGACCAATCAGCCCCAGCATTTT.

This clonotype was counted ten times or more. The V gene is TRBV25-1, the J gene TRBJ1-1, with 9 bases aligning to TRBD1. The V gene end was trimmed by 7 bases and the J gene end by 0 bases; junction bases not matched to a gene: 6. The CDR3 runs to 15 residues. Germline CDR1 reads MGHDK; CDR2 reads SYGVNS. The CDR3 DNA follows: TGTGCCAGCATGGGACAGGGAATAATGAACACTGAAGCTTTCTTT. Its translation is CASMGQGIMNTEAFF.

This clonotype was seen repeatedly, ten times or more. V is TRBV27 and J is TRBJ2-2; 9 bases are shared with TRBD1. V dropped 6 bases and J dropped 1; count of bases not matched to a gene: 6. The CDR3 is made up of 16 amino acids. From germline, CDR1 is MNHEY and CDR2 SMNVEV (reference sequence). The CDR3 sequence: CASSRPGQGNTGELFF. The DNA for the CDR3 is TGTGCCAGCAGCAGACCGGGACAGGGGAACACCGGGGAGCTGTTTTTT.